This T cell receptor beta chain was captured in a study of T-cell reconstitution after alpha-beta-depleted transplantation in children. Construction of the TCRbeta library involved unique molecular identifiers. In TCRdb, the PCR reads were re-called with MiXCR into one record per CDR3 protein. The repertoire consists of about 200,000 distinct CDR3 sequences, with roughly a sixth occurring once and the leading ten covering 43%. Germline V lookup: CDR1 LGHNA, CDR2 YNFKEQ. Trimming left V 3 bases short and J 5 bases short, with 7 bases between. This CDR3 has 12 residues. The study's findings and limits: Where some patients showed high TCRbeta diversity at day 60, it came from recipient T cells and thymic progenitors that had survived. Alpha-beta T cells about two months after transplant reportedly derived from several hundred expanded graft clones. A year had passed since transplant, and T-cell counts and diversity by then came mostly from newly produced T cells.

The table lists this clonotype with a few counts. The antigen remains undetermined. The chain joins TRBV4-2 to TRBJ1-2, with unresolved D. Sequencing was performed on PBMCs, mostly from graft donor cells, taken 360 days after TCRalphabeta/CD19-depleted stem cell transplant. This TCR was sampled from a male patient aged 2-15 years who had a stem cell transplant for acute lymphoblastic leukemia, so the T cells may come from the graft donor. The CDR3 reads CASSQDLYGYTF. For the CDR3, the DNA is TGTGCCAGCAGCCAGGACTTGTATGGCTACACCTTC.